The clone carrying this T cell receptor (beta chain) was counted at least ten times. The data were obtained in a study of CD8 T cells in ankylosing spondylitis. V was cut by 2 bases and J by 5 bases, with 9 bases left in between. This CDR3 contains 13 residues. The germline gives CDR1 SGHVS, CDR2 FQNEAQ. MiXCR was run by TCRdb on the 5' RACE reads, yielding one entry per CDR3 protein. The table has around 150,000 distinct CDR3 sequences, about a sixth seen once. The rearrangement links TRBV7-8 to TRBJ2-5; D gene unclear. This TCR was sampled from a male donor with ankylosing spondylitis or in good health (not recorded which). The sequenced sample consisted of blood, either unsorted or a sorted T cell fraction (not recorded which). The CDR3 is CASSLIGGETQYF. For the CDR3, the DNA is TGTGCCAGCAGCTTAATTGGTGGGGAGACCCAGTACTTC. Complete variable domain (other parts from reference TRBV7-8 and TRBJ2-5): GAGVSQSPRYKVAKRGQDVALRCDPISGHVSLFWYQQALGQGPEFLTYFQNEAQLDKSGLPSDRFFAERPEGSVSTLKIQRTQQEDSAVYLCASSLIGGETQYFGPGTRLLVL.